This TCR beta chain was obtained from a study of T-cell reconstitution after alpha-beta-depleted transplantation in children. This clonotype was recorded many times. Unique molecular identifiers were incorporated when the TCRbeta library was constructed. Each CDR3 protein gets one entry after TCRdb re-called the PCR reads with MiXCR. The sample has about 230,000 distinct CDR3 sequences, 7.5% to 10% seen once. The CDR3 runs 13 residues. V lost 7 bases to trimming and J lost 2 bases, with 10 bases between them. The V and J genes are TRBV12-3 or TRBV12-4 and TRBJ2-3, with TRBD2 as a possible D gene (5 bases). This TCR was recovered from a human donor who donated a stem cell graft to a child with SCID. Sequencing used PBMCs from the stem cell graft donor, obtained from the stem cell graft. The CDR3, as DNA: TGTGCCAGCACCATCGGGAACACAGATACGCAGTATTTT. This encodes CASTIGNTDTQYF.